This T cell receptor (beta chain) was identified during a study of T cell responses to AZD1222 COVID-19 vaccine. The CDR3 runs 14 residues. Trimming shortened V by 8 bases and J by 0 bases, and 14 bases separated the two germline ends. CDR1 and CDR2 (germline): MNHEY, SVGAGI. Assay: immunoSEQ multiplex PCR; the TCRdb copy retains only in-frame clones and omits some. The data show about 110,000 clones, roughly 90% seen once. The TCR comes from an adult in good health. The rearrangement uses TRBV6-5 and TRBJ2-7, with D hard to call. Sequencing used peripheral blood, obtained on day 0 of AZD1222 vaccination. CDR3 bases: TGTGCCAGCGCTACAGACACTGCCTCCTACGAGCAGTACTTC. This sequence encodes CASATDTASYEQYF.